This T cell receptor (beta chain) was obtained from a study of radiotherapy plus CTLA-4 blockade in lung cancer. As for the study in general: Among all patients, more than 15% showed objective responses, while roughly 34% had disease control. Notes on the study in general: Clones derived from tumor TCRs expanded in blood after radiotherapy plus ipilimumab.

The CDR3 has 14 residues. In germline, CDR1 is SGHNT, CDR2 YYREEE (reference sequence). V shed 4 bases, J shed 7 bases, and the junction held 5 bases outside the gene matches. Repertoires were generated with immunoSEQ multiplex PCR, while TCRdb's copy carries only in-frame clones and drops some. The sample yields fewer than 90,000 clones, around four fifths seen once. Focal radiation was given together with CTLA-4 blockade (ipilimumab) to patients with chemo-refractory metastatic non-small-cell lung cancer. Regarding this clone: Its antigen is unidentified.

This sequence originates from a human donor with non-small cell lung cancer who had stable disease on radiotherapy plus ipilimumab. The chain uses TRBV5-4 and TRBJ1-3, with TRBD1 identical over 10 bases. The sequencing here drew on peripheral blood, taken from a patient treated with radiotherapy plus ipilimumab. The CDR3 spells CASSQTGGGNTIYF. The CDR3 nucleotides read TGTGCCAGCAGCCAGACAGGGGGCGGGAACACCATATATTTT.